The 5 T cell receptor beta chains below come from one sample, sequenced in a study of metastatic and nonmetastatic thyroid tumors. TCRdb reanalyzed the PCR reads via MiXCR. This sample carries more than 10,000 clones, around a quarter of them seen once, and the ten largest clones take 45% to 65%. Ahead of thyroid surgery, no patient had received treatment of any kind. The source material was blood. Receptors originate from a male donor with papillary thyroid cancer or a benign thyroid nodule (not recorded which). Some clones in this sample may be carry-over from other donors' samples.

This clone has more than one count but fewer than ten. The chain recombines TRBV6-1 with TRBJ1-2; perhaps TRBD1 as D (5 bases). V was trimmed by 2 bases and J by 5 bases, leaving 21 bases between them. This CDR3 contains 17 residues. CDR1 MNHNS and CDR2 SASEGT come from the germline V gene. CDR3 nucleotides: TGTGCCAGCAGTGAACCCGAAGTTGGGGGATCCGCATATGGCTACACCTTC. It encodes CASSEPEVGGSAYGYTF.

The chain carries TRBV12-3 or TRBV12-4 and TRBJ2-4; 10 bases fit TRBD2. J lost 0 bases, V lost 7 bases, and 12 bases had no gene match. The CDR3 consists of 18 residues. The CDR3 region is CASTQGAGGPLAKNIQYF. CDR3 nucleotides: TGTGCCAGCACCCAAGGAGCGGGAGGGCCCTTAGCCAAAAACATTCAGTACTTC.

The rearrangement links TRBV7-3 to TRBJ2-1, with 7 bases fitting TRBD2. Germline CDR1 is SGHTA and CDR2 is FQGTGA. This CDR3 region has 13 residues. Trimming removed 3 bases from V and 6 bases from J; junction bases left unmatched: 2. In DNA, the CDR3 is TGTGCCAGCAGCTTGGGAGGGAGCAATGAGCAGTTCTTC. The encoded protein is CASSLGGSNEQFF.

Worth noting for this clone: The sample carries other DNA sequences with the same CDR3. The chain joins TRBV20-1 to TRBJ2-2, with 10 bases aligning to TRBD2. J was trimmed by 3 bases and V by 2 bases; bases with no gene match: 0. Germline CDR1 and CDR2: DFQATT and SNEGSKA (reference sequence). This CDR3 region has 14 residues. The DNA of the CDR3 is TGCAGTGCTAGACTAGCGGGAGACACCGGGGAGCTGTTTTTT. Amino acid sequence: CSARLAGDTGELFF.

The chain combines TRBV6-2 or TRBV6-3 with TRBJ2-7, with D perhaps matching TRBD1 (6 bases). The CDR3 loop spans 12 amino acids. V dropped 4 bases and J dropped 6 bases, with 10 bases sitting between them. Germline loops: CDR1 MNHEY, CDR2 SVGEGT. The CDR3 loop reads CASSSTGPEQYF. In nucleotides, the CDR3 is TGTGCCAGCAGTTCTACAGGGCCCGAGCAGTACTTC.